This TCR beta chain was sequenced in a study of shared clonotypes between healthy human individuals. Findings of the study overall: Clonotype sharing among donors was expected to depend on sequencing depth.

This CDR3 spans 12 amino acids. Germline values: CDR1 MGHDK, CDR2 SYGVNS. V lost 3 bases and J 7 bases, leaving 6 bases between the germline ends. Concerning this clone: What it binds is unknown.

Naive CD8 cells lacked CD45RO, underwent positive selection for CCR7 and left out terminally differentiated effector memory CD45RA+ cells. Libraries were prepared by immunoSEQ multiplex PCR; TCRdb keeps only in-frame clonotypes and omits some of them. This table holds 2 million or so clones, roughly 95% found once. The genes are TRBV25-1 and TRBJ2-2; no clear D. Sample: naive CD8+ T cells sorted from blood. The receptor was derived from a man aged 18 to 29 in good health. The CDR3 protein is CASSEGNGELFF. In DNA, the CDR3 is TGTGCCAGCAGTGAGGGTAACGGGGAGCTGTTTTTT.